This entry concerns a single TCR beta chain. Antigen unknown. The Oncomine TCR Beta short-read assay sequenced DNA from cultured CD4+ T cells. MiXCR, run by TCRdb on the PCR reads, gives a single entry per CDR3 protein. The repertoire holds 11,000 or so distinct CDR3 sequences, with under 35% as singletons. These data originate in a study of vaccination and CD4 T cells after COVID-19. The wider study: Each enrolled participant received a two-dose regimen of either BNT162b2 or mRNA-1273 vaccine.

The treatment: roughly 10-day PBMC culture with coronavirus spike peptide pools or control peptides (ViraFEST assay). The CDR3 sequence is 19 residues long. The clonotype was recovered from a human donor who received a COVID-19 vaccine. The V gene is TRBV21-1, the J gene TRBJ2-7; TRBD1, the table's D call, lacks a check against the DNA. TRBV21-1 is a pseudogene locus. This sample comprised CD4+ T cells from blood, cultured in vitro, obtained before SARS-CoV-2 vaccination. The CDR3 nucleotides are TGTGCCAGCAGCAAAGTGGGGGACGGACAGATCGTGAGCTCCTACGAGCAGTACTTC. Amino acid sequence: CASSKVGDGQIVSSYEQYF.